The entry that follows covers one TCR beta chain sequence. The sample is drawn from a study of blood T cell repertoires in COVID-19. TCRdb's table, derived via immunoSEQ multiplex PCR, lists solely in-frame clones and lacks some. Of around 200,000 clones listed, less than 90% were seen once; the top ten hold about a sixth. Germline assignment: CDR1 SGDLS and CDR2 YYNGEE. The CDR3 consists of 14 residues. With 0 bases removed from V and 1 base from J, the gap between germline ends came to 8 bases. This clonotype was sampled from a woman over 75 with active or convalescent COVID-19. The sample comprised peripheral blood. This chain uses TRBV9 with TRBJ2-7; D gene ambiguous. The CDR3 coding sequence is TGTGCCAGCAGCGTAGGATCGGTGTCCTACGAGCAGTACTTC. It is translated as CASSVGSVSYEQYF.